A single sample gave rise to the 29 T cell receptor beta chains below, sequenced in a study of sequential checkpoint blockade in melanoma. Documented treatment: randomized to nivolumab then ipilimumab (arm A) or the reverse (arm B). The table came from immunoSEQ multiplex PCR; TCRdb's copy has only in-frame clones and leaves some out. The data hold roughly 6,300 clones, with 25% to 30% observed a single time. This material consisted of tumor tissue (inferred from file names), taken from a patient given nivolumab and ipilimumab in sequence. These receptors were taken from a human donor with melanoma.

This clone was seen ten or more times. This chain uses TRBV9 with TRBJ1-4; 10 nucleotides match TRBD1. CDR1 and CDR2 (germline): SGDLS, YYNGEE. The CDR3 extends over 15 amino acids. J lost 6 bases, V lost 3 bases, and 5 bases had no gene match. The CDR3 DNA is TGTGCCAGCAGCGGTGGGGACAGGGGCGATGAAAAACTGTTTTTT. This sequence encodes CASSGGDRGDEKLFF.

V gene TRBV14 combines with J gene TRBJ2-2, with D unresolved. V gave up 5 bases and J gave up 6 bases, with 4 bases separating them. Germline lookup yields CDR1 SGHDN and CDR2 FVKESK. The CDR3 has 11 amino acids. The CDR3 sequence is CASSTAGELFF. CDR3 sequence (DNA): TGTGCCAGCAGCACCGCCGGGGAGCTGTTTTTT.

At least ten counts were recorded for this clone. V and J are TRBV7-5 and TRBJ2-4; TRBD2, the table's D call, lacks a check against the DNA. TRBV7-5 is a documented pseudogene. The CDR3 sequence is 16 residues long. CDR3 coding DNA: TGTGCCAGCAGCTTTGGAGGAGTCCAAGCCAAAAACATTCAGTACTTC. Residues: CASSFGGVQAKNIQYF.

This clone has at least ten counts. The rearrangement joins TRBV11-3 to TRBJ2-1; 16 bases are shared with TRBD2. The CDR3 covers 17 residues. After removal of 4 bases from V and 10 bases from J, the junction contained 10 bases not matched to a gene. The germline V gene has CDR1 SGHNT and CDR2 YENEEA. The CDR3 protein is CASSSSGTSGRAGEQFF. As DNA, the CDR3 is TGTGCCAGCAGCTCCAGCGGGACTAGCGGGAGGGCCGGGGAGCAGTTCTTC.

In its sample, this clone was seen a few times. The chain employs TRBV6-8 and TRBJ2-7, with D possibly TRBD1 on 6 matching bases. The V end was cut by 0 bases, the J end by 5 bases, with 20 bases between. CDR3 length: 17 residues. From germline, CDR1 is MNHGY and CDR2 SAAAGT. In DNA form, the CDR3 reads TGTGCCAGCAGTTACTCGAGTCACAGGGCTTTCCCTCACGAGCAGTACTTC. Its protein product is CASSYSSHRAFPHEQYF.

The chain combines TRBV14 with TRBJ1-2; possible D gene TRBD1, 5 bases. The CDR3 extends over 18 amino acids. Trimming shortened V by 1 base and J by 3 bases, and 21 bases separated the two germline ends. Per the germline V gene, CDR1 is SGHDN and CDR2 is FVKESK. CDR3 amino acids: CASSQAHDPRGVYYGYTF. The CDR3 coding sequence is TGTGCCAGCAGCCAAGCTCATGACCCCCGAGGGGTTTACTATGGCTACACCTTC.

The rearrangement uses TRBV2 and TRBJ2-1; 8 bases line up with TRBD1. Germline V gives CDR1 SNHLY, CDR2 FYNNEI. Germline trimming cut 4 bases from V and 4 bases from J; bases unmatched to any gene: 21. The CDR3 runs 20 residues. This CDR3 is CASSVTKPHDRGRIYNEQFF. The CDR3 bases are TGTGCCAGCAGTGTTACCAAACCCCACGACAGGGGAAGAATTTACAATGAGCAGTTCTTC.

V is TRBV28 and J is TRBJ1-1, with a weak D call TRBD1 (6 bases). CDR1 is MDHEN, CDR2 SYDVKM, per germline. The CDR3 is 15 residues long. V lost 5 bases, J lost 5 bases, and 18 bases lay in between. The CDR3 nucleotides are TGTGCCAGCAGTCCGGTGGGCAGGGGCGAGACTGAAGCTTTCTTT. Encoded protein: CASSPVGRGETEAFF.

This clone was observed a handful of times. The chain recombines TRBV30 with TRBJ2-1; D possibly corresponds to TRBD2 (6 bases). V was trimmed by 2 bases and J by 10 bases, leaving 9 bases between them. This CDR3 region has 11 residues. Germline V gene lookup returns CDR1 GTSNPN and CDR2 SVGIG (reference sequence). As DNA, the CDR3 is TGTGCCTGGAGTTATCGGGGGGAGCAGTTCTTC. It is translated as CAWSYRGEQFF.

This clone was observed a handful of times. V and J are TRBV14 and TRBJ2-3; no clear D. The CDR3 consists of 13 residues. Between the trimmed V and J ends, which lost 0 bases and 4 bases, there was a span of 5 bases. Germline CDR1 reads SGHDN; CDR2 reads FVKESK. The CDR3 sequence is CASSQESADTQYF. Written as DNA, the CDR3 is TGTGCCAGCAGCCAAGAAAGCGCAGATACGCAGTATTTT.

This clone has more than one count but fewer than ten. V and J are TRBV9 and TRBJ1-3; tentative D call: TRBD1 (6 bases). V lost 3 bases, J lost 0 bases, and 10 bases lay in between. This CDR3 contains 15 residues. Germline assignment: CDR1 SGDLS and CDR2 YYNGEE. The CDR3 reads CASSARGLSGNTIYF. CDR3 nucleotides: TGTGCCAGCAGCGCCAGGGGACTCTCTGGAAACACCATATATTTT.

In its sample, this clone was seen a few times. In DNA form, the CDR3 reads TGTGCCAGCAGCCCAGGAGGGACAGGGGCCCCTAACTATGGCTACACCTTC. Residues: CASSPGGTGAPNYGYTF. The V call is TRBV9, the J call TRBJ1-2; 10 positions agree with TRBD1. V was pared by 4 bases and J by 0 bases, with 9 bases of the junction left unmatched. CDR1 SGDLS and CDR2 YYNGEE come from the germline V gene. The CDR3 has 17 amino acids.

Relative to its sample, this clone is medium-sized (0.01 to 0.1%). V usage is TRBV6-8 and J usage is TRBJ2-1; 10 nucleotides align to TRBD1. The V gene's germline CDR1 is MNHGY and CDR2 SAAAGT. The CDR3 consists of 15 residues. V was clipped by 6 bases and J by 4 bases; unmatched bases: 6. CDR3 protein: CASSEGTGEYNEQFF. CDR3 coding DNA: TGTGCCAGCAGCGAGGGGACAGGGGAATACAATGAGCAGTTCTTC.

The chain combines TRBV28 with TRBJ1-5; 7 bases align to TRBD1. The CDR3 has 15 amino acids. Germline CDR1 and CDR2: MDHEN and SYDVKM. The V gene end was trimmed by 1 base and the J gene end by 5 bases; junction bases not matched to a gene: 5. Written as DNA, the CDR3 is TGTGCCAGCAGTTTATTGACAGGGCGAGATCAGCCCCAGCATTTT. Its translation: CASSLLTGRDQPQHF.

This clone was observed many times. V gene TRBV11-3 combines with J gene TRBJ1-1; 8 nucleotides agree with TRBD1. The CDR3 spans 16 residues. Trimming took 3 bases from V and 1 from J; bases not matched to a gene: 7. Germline V gene data show CDR1 as SGHNT and CDR2 as YENEEA. The CDR3 nucleotides are TGTGCCAGCAGCTTGGTATACCAGGGGGCGAACACTGAAGCTTTCTTT. Protein: CASSLVYQGANTEAFF.

This chain uses TRBV18 with TRBJ2-3; TRBD2 is a possible D gene (5 bases). The CDR3 runs 15 residues. Germline-derived CDR1 and CDR2 are KGHSH and LQKENI. Trimming took off 2 bases at V and 4 bases at J, with 13 bases between the two ends. In nucleotides, the CDR3 is TGTGCCAGCTCACCAGTTCGAGGGCAGGCAGATACGCAGTATTTT. This gives the protein CASSPVRGQADTQYF.

This clone has more than one count but fewer than ten. The gene calls are TRBV30 and TRBJ2-1; D is possibly TRBD2 (6 bases). The CDR3 loop spans 14 amino acids. V dropped 3 bases and J dropped 1 base, with 10 bases sitting between them. CDR1 is GTSNPN and CDR2 is SVGIG in the germline V gene (reference sequence). The CDR3 sequence is CAWSVGTSYNEQFF. CDR3 DNA sequence: TGTGCCTGGAGCGTCGGGACTTCCTACAATGAGCAGTTCTTC. Complete variable domain (other parts from reference TRBV30 and TRBJ2-1): SQTIHQWPATLVQPVGSPLSLECTVEGTSNPNLYWYRQAAGRGLQLLFYSVGIGQISSEVPQNLSASRPQDRQFILSSKKLLLSDSGFYLCAWSVGTSYNEQFFGPGTRLTVL.

The sample holds a few counts of this clone. V is TRBV6-8 and J is TRBJ2-1; TRBD1 might be the D (6 bases). The ends were cut back, 0 bases at V and 9 bases at J, with 9 bases in the middle. Per the germline V gene, CDR1 is MNHGY and CDR2 is SAAAGT. CDR3 length: 13 residues. This CDR3 reads CASSYSQGFEQFF. In DNA, the CDR3 is TGTGCCAGCAGTTACTCCCAGGGGTTTGAGCAGTTCTTC.

This clone was seen at least ten times. The rearrangement links TRBV11-3 to TRBJ2-1; no clear D. Germline CDR1 SGHNT, CDR2 YENEEA. Trimming removed 4 bases at V and 1 base at J, with 8 bases between. The CDR3 has 14 amino acids. The CDR3 coding sequence is TGTGCCAGCAGCTATATAGATTCCTACAATGAGCAGTTCTTC. Translation gives CASSYIDSYNEQFF.

This clone was recorded a few times. This sequence joins TRBV6-8 and TRBJ2-2, with D perhaps TRBD1 (5 bases). Germline V gene sequence: CDR1 MNHGY, CDR2 SAAAGT. The CDR3 has 12 residues. The V gene lost 8 bases and the J gene lost 2 bases, with 6 bases spanning the gap. CDR3 in DNA: TGTGCCAGCGACAGTAACACCGGGGAGCTGTTTTTT. It specifies CASDSNTGELFF.

V and J are TRBV6-8 and TRBJ2-5, with TRBD2 identical over 8 bases. The CDR3 loop spans 15 amino acids. V gave up 5 bases and J gave up 5 bases; unmatched junction bases: 10. CDR1 MNHGY and CDR2 SAAAGT come from the germline V gene. As DNA, the CDR3 is TGTGCCAGCAGTCCCCGCTCGGGGGGGCGGGAGACCCAGTACTTC. Translating it yields CASSPRSGGRETQYF.

The DNA of the CDR3 is TGCGCCAGCTCTGAAGCGGGAGGGTACACCGGGGAGCTGTTTTTT. This sequence encodes CASSEAGGYTGELFF. V is TRBV10-2 and J is TRBJ2-2, with 10 bases fitting TRBD2. This CDR3 contains 15 residues. V trimming: 8 bases; J trimming: 3 bases; junction bases outside the gene matches: 6. The germline V gene has CDR1 WSHSY and CDR2 SAAADI.

A few counts support this clone. This sequence joins TRBV6-8 and TRBJ2-5; 7 positions match TRBD1. Germline CDR1 is MNHGY and CDR2 is SAAAGT. The CDR3 spans 15 residues. The V segment lost 5 bases and the J segment 5 bases; nucleotides outside the gene matches: 11. The DNA for the CDR3 is TGTGCCAGCAGTACCCGACAGGGAGTTCGGGAGACCCAGTACTTC. It codes for CASSTRQGVRETQYF.

This clone appeared a few times. The chain recombines TRBV9 with TRBJ2-7; D may be TRBD1 or TRBD2 (6 bases each). Germline CDR1 is SGDLS and CDR2 is YYNGEE. CDR3 length: 15 amino acids. V shed 3 bases and J shed 3 bases, with 16 bases lying between them. CDR3 residues: CASSATVGGSYEQYF. CDR3 DNA: TGTGCCAGCAGCGCCACGGTAGGGGGGAGCTACGAGCAGTACTTC.

The genes are TRBV6-8 and TRBJ1-5; no firm D call. Trimming cost V 5 bases and J 1 base, with 18 bases left between them. The CDR3 runs 17 residues. The germline V gene has CDR1 MNHGY and CDR2 SAAAGT. This chain's CDR3 is CASSGILMGVSNQPQHF. For the CDR3, the DNA is TGTGCCAGCAGTGGGATTTTGATGGGTGTGAGCAATCAGCCCCAGCATTTT.

There are many counts of this clone. This rearrangement joins TRBV4-1 to TRBJ1-1; D unresolved. There are 20 residues in the CDR3. The germline V gene has CDR1 MGHRA and CDR2 YSYEKL. Trimming took off 1 base at V and 0 bases at J, with 24 bases between the two ends. CDR3 loop: CASSQVPGGGLYIMNTEAFF. DNA of the CDR3: TGCGCCAGCAGCCAAGTACCGGGTGGAGGGTTATACATAATGAACACTGAAGCTTTCTTT.

The genes are TRBV30 and TRBJ1-1, with D possibly TRBD1 on 6 matching bases. The CDR3 totals 16 residues. Germline values: CDR1 GTSNPN, CDR2 SVGIG (reference sequence). The V end lost 5 bases, the J end lost 2 bases, and 21 bases lay between the germline ends. The CDR3 here is CAWQSQGWGRNTEAFF. The DNA of the CDR3 is TGTGCCTGGCAATCACAGGGCTGGGGAAGAAACACTGAAGCTTTCTTT.

This clone is termed medium-sized (0.01 to 0.1%). In the same sample, other DNA sequences code for this CDR3. The gene calls are TRBV28 and TRBJ2-7; D not certain. V lost 2 bases and J lost 4, with 6 bases in between. Germline CDR1 is MDHEN and CDR2 is SYDVKM. The length of the CDR3 is 12 residues. The DNA for the CDR3 is TGTGCCAGCAGTTTAGGCCAGTACGAGCAGTACTTC. The encoded protein is CASSLGQYEQYF.

The rearrangement joins TRBV15 to TRBJ2-4; no clear D. CDR1 is LNHNV, CDR2 YYDKDF, per germline (reference sequence). The CDR3 covers 15 residues. The V and J ends lost 5 bases and 0 bases respectively, with 11 bases between them. The CDR3 sequence is CATSSTRVAKNIQYF. The DNA for the CDR3 is TGTGCCACCAGCTCAACAAGAGTAGCCAAAAACATTCAGTACTTC.